The 10 T cell receptor beta chains below all came from one sample that was sequenced in a study of T cells after somatic rescue of genetic block. Clones were read by immunoSEQ multiplex PCR, and TCRdb kept only the in-frame ones, dropping some. The profile shows about 110,000 clones, 90% to 95% of them singletons. The specimen sequenced was peripheral blood mononuclear cells (PBMCs). These receptors were obtained from a woman under 30.

In this sample, this clone turned up once. The CDR3 here is CASSFRRAHEQYF. The CDR3 DNA is TGTGCCAGCAGCTTTAGAAGGGCCCACGAGCAGTACTTC. The rearrangement joins TRBV5-5 to TRBJ2-7; D is undetermined. This CDR3 is built from 13 residues. Trimming shortened V by 2 bases and J by 5 bases, and 11 bases separated the two germline ends. CDR1 is SGHKS and CDR2 is YYEKEE in the germline V gene (reference sequence). Using reference TRBV5-5 and TRBJ2-7 for the parts outside the CDR3, the full variable domain is DAGVTQSPTHLIKTRGQQVTLRCSPISGHKSVSWYQQVLGQGPQFIFQYYEKEERGRGNFPDRFSARQFPNYSSELNVNALLLGDSALYLCASSFRRAHEQYFGPGTRLTVT.

This clone was observed a single time. V usage is TRBV6-6 and J usage is TRBJ2-5; 7 nucleotides line up with TRBD1. With 5 bases clipped from V and 2 bases from J, the junction kept 5 bases outside the gene matches. Germline CDR1 is MNHNY and CDR2 is SVGAGI (reference sequence). This CDR3 spans 14 amino acids. CDR3 loop: CASSPADRQETQYF. In DNA form, the CDR3 reads TGTGCCAGCAGTCCCGCGGACAGGCAAGAGACCCAGTACTTC.

The rearrangement links TRBV5-1 to TRBJ1-6; D is undetermined. Trimming took off 0 bases at V and 8 bases at J, with 12 bases between the two ends. The CDR3 runs 15 residues. The germline gives CDR1 SGHRS, CDR2 YFSETQ. The CDR3 region is CASSLATKRDSPLHF. Here the CDR3 DNA reads TGCGCCAGCAGCTTGGCCACAAAACGGGATTCACCCCTCCACTTT.

The gene calls are TRBV2 and TRBJ2-7, with 7 nucleotides matching TRBD1. V gave up 6 bases and J gave up 4 bases; unmatched junction bases: 18. Germline CDR1 SNHLY, CDR2 FYNNEI. This CDR3 is 17 amino acids long. The CDR3 DNA reads TGTGCCAGCAGCGAACTGTTGTCCTTGACAGGGAAGTACGAGCAGTACTTC. This translates into CASSELLSLTGKYEQYF.

The gene calls are TRBV7-9 and TRBJ2-2; D might be TRBD1 (5 bases). Germline V gives CDR1 SEHNR, CDR2 FQNEAQ (reference sequence). The CDR3 has 14 amino acids. Trimming stripped 5 bases from V and 1 base from J, with 8 bases between. CDR3 in amino acids: CASSLTENTGELFF. The CDR3 DNA reads as TGTGCCAGCAGCCTGACAGAGAACACCGGGGAGCTGTTTTTT. Full variable domain (outside the CDR3, taken from reference TRBV7-9 and TRBJ2-2): DTGVSQNPRHKITKRGQNVTFRCDPISEHNRLYWYRQTLGQGPEFLTYFQNEAQLEKSRLLSDRFSAERPKGSFSTLEIQRTEQGDSAMYLCASSLTENTGELFFGEGSRLTVL.

The V and J genes are TRBV5-5 and TRBJ2-3; D is undetermined. Germline V gene lookup returns CDR1 SGHKS and CDR2 YYEKEE (reference sequence). The CDR3 consists of 15 residues. V lost 4 bases and J lost 2, with 14 bases in between. Here the CDR3 reads CASSRGWAITDTQYF. The CDR3 bases are TGTGCCAGCAGCCGAGGCTGGGCAATCACAGATACGCAGTATTTT.

J is TRBJ2-7 and V is TRBV2; 10 bases agree with TRBD2. Germline CDR1 is SNHLY and CDR2 is FYNNEI. This CDR3 comprises 12 residues. V was pared by 7 bases and J by 9 bases, with 6 bases of the junction left unmatched. CDR3 bases: TGTGCCAGCACCGAAGGGACTAGCGCGCAGTACTTC. It yields the protein CASTEGTSAQYF.

The chain employs TRBV5-4 and TRBJ2-5, with D hard to call. The germline gives CDR1 SGHNT, CDR2 YYREEE (reference sequence). The length of the CDR3 is 11 residues. Between the trimmed V and J ends, which lost 6 bases and 5 bases, there was a span of 8 bases. The chain's CDR3 is CASKSAETQYF. Written as DNA, the CDR3 is TGTGCCAGCAAGTCGGCCGAGACCCAGTACTTC.

The chain carries TRBV7-9 and TRBJ1-5, with TRBD1 matching over 10 bases. CDR1 is SEHNR and CDR2 is FQNEAQ in the germline V gene (reference sequence). The CDR3 is made up of 15 amino acids. V shed 2 bases and J 5 bases; nucleotides not matched to a gene: 3. The chain's CDR3 is CASSLMGTGDQPQHF. The CDR3 DNA follows: TGTGCCAGCAGCTTAATGGGGACAGGGGATCAGCCCCAGCATTTT.

This chain uses TRBV7-3 with TRBJ1-1; no firm D call. CDR3 size: 16 residues. In germline, CDR1 is SGHTA, CDR2 FQGTGA. V was trimmed by 5 bases and J by 1 base, leaving 17 bases between them. This CDR3 is CASSPRGSATNTEAFF. The CDR3 region has the DNA TGTGCCAGCAGCCCCCGGGGTTCGGCCACGAACACTGAAGCTTTCTTT.